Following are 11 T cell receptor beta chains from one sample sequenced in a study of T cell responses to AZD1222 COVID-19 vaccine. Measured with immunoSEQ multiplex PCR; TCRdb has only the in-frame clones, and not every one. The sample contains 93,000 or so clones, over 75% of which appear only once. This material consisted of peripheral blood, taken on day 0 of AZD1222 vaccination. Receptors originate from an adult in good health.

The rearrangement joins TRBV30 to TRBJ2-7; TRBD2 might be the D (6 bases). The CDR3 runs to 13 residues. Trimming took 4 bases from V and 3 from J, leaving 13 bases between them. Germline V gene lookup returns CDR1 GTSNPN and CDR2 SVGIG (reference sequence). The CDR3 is CAWNGGLGYEQYF. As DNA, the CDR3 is TGTGCCTGGAACGGGGGACTGGGCTACGAGCAGTACTTC.

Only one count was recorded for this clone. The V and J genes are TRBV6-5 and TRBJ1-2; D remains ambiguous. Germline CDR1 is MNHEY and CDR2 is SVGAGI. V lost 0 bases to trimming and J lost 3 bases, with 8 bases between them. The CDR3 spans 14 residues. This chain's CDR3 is CASSYSIGYYGYTF. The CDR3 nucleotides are TGTGCCAGCAGTTACTCGATAGGCTACTATGGCTACACCTTC.

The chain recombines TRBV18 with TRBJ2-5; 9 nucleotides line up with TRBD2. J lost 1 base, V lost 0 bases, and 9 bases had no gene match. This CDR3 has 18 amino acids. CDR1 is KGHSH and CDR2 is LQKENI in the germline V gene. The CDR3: CASSPPKRTSVLQETQYF. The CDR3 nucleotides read TGTGCCAGCTCACCACCTAAGAGGACTAGCGTCCTCCAAGAGACCCAGTACTTC. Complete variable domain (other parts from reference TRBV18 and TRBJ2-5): NAGVMQNPRHLVRRRGQEARLRCSPMKGHSHVYWYRQLPEEGLKFMVYLQKENIIDESGMPKERFSAEFPKEGPSILRIQQVVRGDSAAYFCASSPPKRTSVLQETQYFGPGTRLLVL.

The CDR3 protein is CASSLGQSSPLHF. The CDR3 DNA sequence: TGTGCCAGCAGCTTGGGGCAAAGTTCACCCCTCCACTTT. The V gene is TRBV5-4, the J gene TRBJ1-6; D not resolved. This CDR3 contains 13 residues. Germline values: CDR1 SGHNT, CDR2 YYREEE (reference sequence). V lost 0 bases and J lost 9, with 7 bases in between.

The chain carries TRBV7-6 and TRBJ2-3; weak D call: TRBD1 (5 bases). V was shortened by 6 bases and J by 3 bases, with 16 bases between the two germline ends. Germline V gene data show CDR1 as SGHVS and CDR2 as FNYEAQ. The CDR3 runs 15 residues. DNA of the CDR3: TGTGCCAGCAGTATCCTAGGGGATTCTACAGATACGCAGTATTTT. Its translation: CASSILGDSTDTQYF.

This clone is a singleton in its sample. The CDR3 here is CASQSGTSVYEQYF. Here the CDR3 DNA reads TGTGCCAGCCAATCCGGGACTAGCGTCTACGAGCAGTACTTC. The rearrangement joins TRBV28 to TRBJ2-7; 10 nucleotides agree with TRBD2. The CDR3 runs 14 residues. V shed 8 bases, J shed 3 bases, and the junction held 7 bases outside the gene matches. Germline values: CDR1 MDHEN, CDR2 SYDVKM.

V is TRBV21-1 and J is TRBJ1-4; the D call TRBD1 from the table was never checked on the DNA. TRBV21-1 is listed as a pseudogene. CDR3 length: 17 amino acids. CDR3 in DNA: TGTGCCAGCAGCAAAGTCGGACAGGGTGGCGGAGATGAAAAACTGTTTTTT. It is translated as CASSKVGQGGGDEKLFF.

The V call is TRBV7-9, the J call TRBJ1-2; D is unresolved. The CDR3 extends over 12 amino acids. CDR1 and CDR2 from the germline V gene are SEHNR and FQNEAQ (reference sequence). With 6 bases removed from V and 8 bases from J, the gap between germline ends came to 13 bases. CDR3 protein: CASSRELTGYTF. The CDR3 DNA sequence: TGTGCCAGCAGTCGTGAGCTTACCGGCTACACCTTC.

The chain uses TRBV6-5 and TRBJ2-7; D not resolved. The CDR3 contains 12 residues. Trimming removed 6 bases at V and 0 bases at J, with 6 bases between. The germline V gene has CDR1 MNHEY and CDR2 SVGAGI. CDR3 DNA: TGTGCCAGCAGCCCAGCCTCCTACGAGCAGTACTTC. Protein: CASSPASYEQYF.

The CDR3 region has the DNA TGTGCCAGCAGCTTAGAGTATGAAGGCCGCTATGGCTACACCTTC. Translated, it gives CASSLEYEGRYGYTF. J is TRBJ1-2 and V is TRBV11-1; unclear D gene. Germline lookup yields CDR1 SGHAT and CDR2 FQDESV (reference sequence). The CDR3 totals 15 residues. The V gene lost 1 base and the J gene lost 4 bases, with 13 bases spanning the gap.

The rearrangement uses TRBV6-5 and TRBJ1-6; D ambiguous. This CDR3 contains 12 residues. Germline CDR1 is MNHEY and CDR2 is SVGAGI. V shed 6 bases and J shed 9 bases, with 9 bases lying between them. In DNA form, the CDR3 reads TGTGCCAGCAGGACGGTGGGTTCACCCCTCCACTTT. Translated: CASRTVGSPLHF.